Listed below are T cell receptor beta chains from one sample, sequenced in a study of T-cell reconstitution after alpha-beta-depleted transplantation in children. Using its own MiXCR run on the PCR reads, TCRdb lists one record per CDR3 protein. The data contain approximately 590,000 distinct CDR3 sequences, roughly 10% of them singletons. Sample: PBMCs from the stem cell graft donor, taken from the stem cell graft. Receptor source: a human donor who donated a stem cell graft to a child with acute myeloid leukemia. Each CDR3 is given with its conserved first and last residue. The order of the fields is J gene, D gene, V gene, CDR3 length, clone size, CDR3 DNA, CDR3 protein. The D gene is left open where the match is weak. Rows give clone size only sometimes, using once, few, many, or a class for an expanded clone.

>TRBJ2-5|NA|TRBV30|12|NA
TGTGCCTGGGGGGCGCACAAAGAGACCCAGTACTTC
CAWGAHKETQYF
>TRBJ1-5|TRBD1|TRBV7-9|16|NA
TGTGCCAGCAGCTTAGTTGAGGGGGCGAGCAATCAGCCCCAGCATTTT
CASSLVEGASNQPQHF
>TRBJ1-5|NA|TRBV12-3/TRBV12-4|12|few
TGTGCCAGCAGTTTATGGGATCAGCCCCAGCATTTT
CASSLWDQPQHF
>TRBJ2-3|TRBD2|TRBV20-1|14|NA
TGCAGTGCTAGCACTAGCGCAAACACAGATACGCAGTATTTT
CSASTSANTDTQYF
>TRBJ2-7|NA|TRBV14|15|few
TGTGCCAGCAGCCAAGCCGGACAAATTTTCTACGAGCAGTACTTC
CASSQAGQIFYEQYF
>TRBJ2-3|NA|TRBV20-1|14|few
TGCAGTGCTAGACCCGGAGGAGGCACAGATACACAGTATTTT
CSARPGGGTDTQYF
>TRBJ2-1|TRBD1|TRBV27|14|NA
TGTGCCAGCAGTCGGGGACAGGCCCCCTCGGAGCAGTTCTTC
CASSRGQAPSEQFF
>TRBJ2-1|NA|TRBV7-3|14|few
TGTGCCAGCAGCCAAGGCGGAGCCGACAATGAGCAGTTCTTC
CASSQGGADNEQFF
>TRBJ2-7|NA|TRBV20-1|14|few
TGCAGTGCTAGGAGCCTGCAAGGGTCCTACGAGCAGTACTTC
CSARSLQGSYEQYF
>TRBJ1-5|NA|TRBV4-3|14|NA
TGCGCCAGCAGCCAAGTTCTGGGGCCTCAGCCCCAGCATTTT
CASSQVLGPQPQHF
>TRBJ2-1|NA|TRBV12-3/TRBV12-4|12|many
TGTGCCAGCAGTTTCGAGGGGGTAGAGCAGTTCTTC
CASSFEGVEQFF
>TRBJ2-1|NA|TRBV19|15|many
TGTGCCAGTAGTATCAAGCGGTTCACCTACAATGAGCAGTTCTTC
CASSIKRFTYNEQFF
>TRBJ1-6|NA|TRBV10-3|13|many
TGTGCCATTAAACAGGAAAGGTTATCACCCCTCCACTTT
CAIKQERLSPLHF
>TRBJ2-5|NA|TRBV20-1|12|NA
TGCAGTGATGAAGGCAGGGAAGAGACCCAGTACTTC
CSDEGREETQYF
>TRBJ2-5|NA|TRBV9|16|many
TGTGCCAGCAGCGTAGCCACAGCGTTTGGCCAAGAGACCCAGTACTTC
CASSVATAFGQETQYF
>TRBJ1-1|TRBD1|TRBV20-1|15|NA
TGCAGTGCTAGAGACTCAAACAGGGGAGGCCCTGAAGCTTTCTTT
CSARDSNRGGPEAFF
>TRBJ2-4|NA|TRBV20-1|11|NA
TGCAGTGCCCCCTTACTCGTCATTCAGTACTTC
CSAPLLVIQYF
>TRBJ2-7|NA|TRBV15|14|few
TGTGCCACCGGACTTCCGGGACTTGGTGACGAGCAGTACTTC
CATGLPGLGDEQYF
>TRBJ2-7|TRBD1|TRBV5-1|15|few
TGCGCCAGCAGCTCCGAGAGGGACAGAACCTACGAGCAGTACTTC
CASSSERDRTYEQYF
>TRBJ1-1|NA|TRBV20-1|13|NA
TGCAGTGCCCAAGACCGTTCGACGCCTGAAGCTTTCTTT
CSAQDRSTPEAFF
>TRBJ2-7|TRBD2|TRBV6-1|14|NA
TGTGCGACCAAAAACGGGGGGAGCTCCTACGAGCAGTACTTC
CATKNGGSSYEQYF
>TRBJ2-7|NA|TRBV2|13|NA
TGTGCCAGCAGACGGGACAATATCTACGAGCAGTACTTC
CASRRDNIYEQYF
>TRBJ1-2|TRBD1|TRBV3-1|13|NA
TGTGCCAGCAGCCAAGAAAACAGGGGCGGCTACACCTTC
CASSQENRGGYTF
>TRBJ2-3|TRBD2|TRBV18|17|many
TGTGCCAGCTCACCGGACCTTAGCGGGGCGGGCACAGATACGCAGTATTTT
CASSPDLSGAGTDTQYF
>TRBJ2-1|TRBD2|TRBV6-5|15|few
TGTGCCAGCAGTTACGGACTAGATTACTACAATGAGCAGTTCTTC
CASSYGLDYYNEQFF
>TRBJ2-1|NA|TRBV5-1|16|NA
TGCGCCAGCAGCAGAAGACAGAACAGAGAGTACAATGAGCAGTTCTTC
CASSRRQNREYNEQFF
>TRBJ2-5|NA|TRBV20-1|11|many
TGCAGTGCTAGGAAACGAGAGACCCAGTACTTC
CSARKRETQYF
>TRBJ2-1|TRBD2|TRBV4-3|16|few
TGCGCCAGCAGCCAAGACTGGACGGGAGGGCCCGATGAGCAGTTCTTC
CASSQDWTGGPDEQFF
>TRBJ1-2|NA|TRBV20-1|14|NA
TGCAGTGCTAGCCAAGTAGCACTGTTCTATGGCTACACCTTC
CSASQVALFYGYTF
>TRBJ2-1|NA|TRBV5-1|12|many
TGCGCCAGCAGCTTGGAGGGAGGTGAGCAGTTCTTC
CASSLEGGEQFF
>TRBJ2-7|NA|TRBV29-1|13|NA
TGCAGCGTGACCTTGACAGACTCCTACGAGCAGTACTTC
CSVTLTDSYEQYF
>TRBJ2-7|TRBD2|TRBV12-3/TRBV12-4|15|few
TGTGCCAGCAGTCCTAGCGGGAGGGTTATTGGCGAGCAGTACTTC
CASSPSGRVIGEQYF
>TRBJ2-5|NA|TRBV27|13|many
TGTGCCAGCAGTTTACTAGTAGAGGAGACCCAGTACTTC
CASSLLVEETQYF
>TRBJ1-1|NA|TRBV6-1|17|few
TGTGCCAGCAGCATTTCGGTTGGGCAGGGGACGAACACTGAAGCTTTCTTT
CASSISVGQGTNTEAFF
>TRBJ2-3|TRBD2|TRBV20-1|15|NA
TGCAGTGCCAGGGGACTAGCCCGTCTAACAGATACGCAGTATTTT
CSARGLARLTDTQYF
>TRBJ2-1|TRBD2|TRBV7-9|15|many
TGTGCCAGCAGCTTAGAGGGACTAGCGGGATACGAGCAGTTCTTC
CASSLEGLAGYEQFF
>TRBJ1-2|TRBD1|TRBV5-1|15|many
TGCGCCAGCAGCTTGGTGGGACAGGGTGAATATGGCTACACCTTC
CASSLVGQGEYGYTF
>TRBJ2-5|TRBD2|TRBV9|14|many
TGTGCCAGCAGTCCTAACTGGGGGGGAGAGACCCAGTACTTC
CASSPNWGGETQYF
>TRBJ1-4|NA|TRBV5-6|14|NA
TGTGCCAGCAGCTTGGTTCCAGGGGATGAAAAACTGTTTTTT
CASSLVPGDEKLFF